This T cell receptor beta chain was sequenced for a study of resident and recirculating memory T cells in vitiligo. Study in general: The samples were homogenized without cell sorting before genomic DNA extraction. Findings and caveats of the study: No single dominant TCR clone appeared; lesion clonality varied.

Measured with immunoSEQ multiplex PCR; TCRdb has only the in-frame clones, and not every one. The data hold about 42,000 clones, with roughly 91% observed a single time. Trimming took 5 bases from V and 5 from J; bases not matched to a gene: 4. Germline CDR1 is KGHSH and CDR2 is LQKENI. The CDR3 extends over 14 amino acids. In the case of this clone: As yet, its antigen is unknown.

Sequencing was performed on blood. The origin of this receptor is a male donor with vitiligo. This sequence joins TRBV18 and TRBJ1-5, with TRBD1 matching over 9 bases. The CDR3 loop is CASSGRQGDQPQHF. As DNA, the CDR3 is TGTGCCAGCTCAGGGAGACAGGGGGATCAGCCCCAGCATTTT.